A single sample is the source of the 28 T cell receptor beta chains below, sequenced in a study of T cell repertoires in cytomegalovirus infection. No cognate antigen is known for these TCRs. A single record per CDR3 protein comes from TCRdb applying MiXCR to the reads. The data show fewer than 85,000 distinct CDR3 sequences, roughly 44% seen once. The sample in question was CD8+ T cells from cultured PBMCs, obtained from culture after CMV antigen stimulation. These TCRs come from a human donor in good health (CMV status not recorded). Some clones in this sample may be carry-over from other donors' samples.

This clonotype occurred a few times. The V call is TRBV11-2, the J call TRBJ2-2; TRBD1 aligns across 7 bases. Losses at the gene ends were 2 bases for V and 5 bases for J; bases not matched to a gene: 5. The CDR3 consists of 15 residues. Germline CDR1 and CDR2: SGHAT and FQNNGV. The CDR3 DNA reads TGTGCCAGCAGCTTATGGGACAGAGCGACCGGGGAGCTGTTTTTT. Protein product: CASSLWDRATGELFF.

This chain connects TRBV5-1 to TRBJ1-2; possible D gene TRBD1, 5 bases. The CDR3 totals 15 residues. V gave up 1 base and J gave up 1 base, with 11 bases separating them. In germline, CDR1 is SGHRS, CDR2 YFSETQ. The CDR3, as DNA: TGCGCCAGCAGCTTGCCAGGGCGCAGTAACTATGGCTACACCTTC. It translates to CASSLPGRSNYGYTF.

This chain connects TRBV7-6 to TRBJ2-2, with 7 bases that match TRBD1. Looked up from germline, CDR1 is SGHVS and CDR2 is FNYEAQ. The CDR3 has 16 residues. V lost 5 bases to trimming and J lost 7 bases; unmatched junction nucleotides: 13. Here the CDR3 reads CASSRVDRAASGELFF. The CDR3 DNA follows: TGTGCCAGCAGCCGAGTTGACAGGGCGGCTAGCGGGGAGCTGTTTTTT.

The J gene is TRBJ1-1, the V gene TRBV7-8; no reliable D call. Trimming left V 8 bases short and J 0 bases short, with 7 bases between. Germline V gene sequence: CDR1 SGHVS, CDR2 FQNEAQ. There are 12 residues in the CDR3. CDR3 residues: CASGIVNTEAFF. DNA for the CDR3: TGTGCCAGCGGGATAGTGAACACTGAAGCTTTCTTT.

The chain carries TRBV2 and TRBJ1-1, with TRBD1 matching 8 bases. The CDR3 has 13 amino acids. The V gene's germline CDR1 is SNHLY and CDR2 FYNNEI. The ends lost 11 bases at V and 0 bases at J; junction bases unmatched: 5. The CDR3 sequence is CAGRQGLNTEAFF. In DNA form, the CDR3 reads TGTGCCGGAAGACAGGGGTTGAACACTGAAGCTTTCTTT.

The chain carries TRBV7-8 and TRBJ2-7; D is uncertain. CDR1 is SGHVS and CDR2 is FQNEAQ in the germline V gene. V was pared by 0 bases and J by 6 bases, with 12 bases between. This CDR3 comprises 14 residues. The CDR3 region is CASSLAPREAEQYF. CDR3 sequence (DNA): TGTGCCAGCAGCTTAGCCCCAAGAGAGGCCGAGCAGTACTTC.

This chain joins TRBV7-2 and TRBJ2-5; D is possibly TRBD2 (5 bases). V was clipped by 4 bases and J by 9 bases, with 12 bases between them. CDR1 SGHTA and CDR2 FQGNSA come from the germline V gene. The CDR3 spans 12 residues. The CDR3 sequence: CASSSSMEAQYF. The CDR3, as DNA: TGTGCCAGCAGCTCTTCGATGGAGGCCCAGTACTTC. The complete variable domain, with remaining parts taken from reference TRBV7-2 and TRBJ2-5, reads GAGVSQSPSNKVTEKGKDVELRCDPISGHTALYWYRQSLGQGLEFLIYFQGNSAPDKSGLPSDRFSAERTGGSVSTLTIQRTQQEDSAVYLCASSSSMEAQYFGPGTRLLVL.

Notes on this clonotype: One junction end does not reproduce the germline sequence, and a read error may be involved. The gene calls are TRBV28 and TRBJ2-7; D unclear. Germline assignment: CDR1 MDHEN and CDR2 SYDVKM. CDR3 length: 14 amino acids. CDR3 coding DNA: TGCGCCAGCACTCCCACAGCACCAGACTACGAGCAGTACTTC. Its translation is CASTPTAPDYEQYF.

V and J are TRBV11-2 and TRBJ1-1; D is ambiguous. Trimming pared 3 bases from V and 2 bases from J, leaving 7 bases between. The length of the CDR3 is 13 residues. From germline, CDR1 is SGHAT and CDR2 FQNNGV. The CDR3 sequence is CASSLEANTEAFF. DNA for the CDR3: TGTGCCAGCAGCTTGGAAGCCAACACTGAAGCTTTCTTT.

This clonotype occurred many times. V is TRBV28 and J is TRBJ2-1; 14 bases agree with TRBD2. Germline loops: CDR1 MDHEN, CDR2 SYDVKM. CDR3 length equals 15 residues. V shed 7 bases, J shed 7 bases, and the junction held 6 bases outside the gene matches. The CDR3 DNA reads as TGTGCCAGCACCCTCGGGACTAGCGGGAGAAATGAGCAGTTCTTC. As protein: CASTLGTSGRNEQFF.

This clonotype was seen a handful of times. The chain has TRBV12-3 or TRBV12-4 and TRBJ1-2; no firm D call. This CDR3 comprises 13 residues. Trimming removed 8 bases at V and 3 bases at J, with 13 bases between. The CDR3 DNA follows: TGTGCCAGCGGTGGACCGCTCCACTATGGCTACACCTTC. Translating it yields CASGGPLHYGYTF.

This clonotype turned up a few times. The chain combines TRBV7-6 with TRBJ2-2, with D unresolved. The CDR3 is made up of 13 amino acids. The germline V gene encodes CDR1 SGHVS and CDR2 FNYEAQ. V lost 4 bases and J 4 bases, leaving 7 bases between the germline ends. CDR3 sequence (DNA): TGTGCCAGCAGCTCGGACCTCACCGGGGAGCTGTTTTTT. Protein product: CASSSDLTGELFF.

The chain has TRBV4-1 and TRBJ2-1; possible D gene TRBD2, 6 bases. Trimming pared 5 bases from V and 4 bases from J, leaving 18 bases between. The germline V gene has CDR1 MGHRA and CDR2 YSYEKL. This CDR3 comprises 16 residues. The CDR3, as DNA: TGCGCCAGCAGCGGGGGAGGAAGCGGGCCGTACAATGAGCAGTTCTTC. Encoded protein: CASSGGGSGPYNEQFF.

This clonotype appeared a few times. The rearrangement joins TRBV5-4 to TRBJ1-1; no clear D gene. The germline V gene has CDR1 SGHNT and CDR2 YYREEE (reference sequence). The CDR3 has 14 amino acids. V was shortened by 6 bases and J by 4 bases, with 16 bases between the two germline ends. The DNA for the CDR3 is TGTGCCAGCACCGAGAGGGCCTCCGGCACTGAAGCTTTCTTT. Residues: CASTERASGTEAFF.

This clonotype was picked up a small number of times. V and J are TRBV7-9 and TRBJ2-3, with unresolved D. V was cut by 5 bases and J by 1 base, with 7 bases left in between. The CDR3 sequence is 13 residues long. Germline CDR1 SEHNR, CDR2 FQNEAQ (reference sequence). The CDR3 coding sequence is TGTGCCAGCAGCGACGTCCGCACAGATACGCAGTATTTT. It yields the protein CASSDVRTDTQYF. The full variable domain, its missing parts supplied by reference TRBV7-9 and TRBJ2-3, is DTGVSQNPRHKITKRGQNVTFRCDPISEHNRLYWYRQTLGQGPEFLTYFQNEAQLEKSRLLSDRFSAERPKGSFSTLEIQRTEQGDSAMYLCASSDVRTDTQYFGPGTRLTVL.

The chain uses TRBV20-1 and TRBJ1-1, with 9 positions matching TRBD1. This CDR3 region has 13 residues. Trimming at V came to 3 bases and at J to 3 bases, leaving 2 bases not matched to a gene. CDR1 DFQATT and CDR2 SNEGSKA come from the germline V gene (reference sequence). The CDR3 nucleotides are TGCAGTGCTAGTTACAGGGGGCACACTGAAGCTTTCTTT. Its protein product is CSASYRGHTEAFF.

The gene calls are TRBV29-1 and TRBJ2-1; TRBD2 aligns across 7 bases. The ends lost 3 bases at V and 4 bases at J; junction bases unmatched: 12. The CDR3 extends over 16 amino acids. The germline V gene has CDR1 SQVTM and CDR2 ANQGSEA. The CDR3 DNA is TGCAGCGTTGATCCTGAAGCCAGCGGGGCTTACAATGAGCAGTTCTTC. It encodes CSVDPEASGAYNEQFF.

V usage is TRBV6-6 and J usage is TRBJ2-7; TRBD1 aligns across 10 bases. With 5 bases clipped from V and 6 bases from J, the junction kept 7 bases outside the gene matches. CDR3 length: 14 amino acids. The germline V gene has CDR1 MNHNY and CDR2 SVGAGI (reference sequence). The CDR3: CASSGGTGAGEQYF. DNA of the CDR3: TGTGCCAGCAGTGGCGGGACAGGGGCGGGCGAGCAGTACTTC.

As DNA, the CDR3 is TGTGCCAGCAGCCCCCGGCGGGGTCCCTACGAGCAGTACTTC. Protein product: CASSPRRGPYEQYF. The gene calls are TRBV28 and TRBJ2-7, with a possible D match to TRBD2 (6 bases). Germline CDR1 is MDHEN and CDR2 is SYDVKM. V was pared by 6 bases and J by 2 bases, with 14 bases between. This CDR3 is built from 14 residues.

This clonotype was seen a handful of times. This chain connects TRBV29-1 to TRBJ2-5; 9 nucleotides align to TRBD1. Per germline, CDR1 SQVTM and CDR2 ANQGSEA. There are 14 residues in the CDR3. The junction had 3 bases not matched to a gene; V was cut back by 3 bases and J by 1 base. In DNA, the CDR3 is TGCAGCGTTGATTTGGGACAGGGCCAAGAGACCCAGTACTTC. Translated, it gives CSVDLGQGQETQYF.

J is TRBJ1-1 and V is TRBV14, with a weak D call TRBD1 (5 bases). This CDR3 is built from 13 residues. Germline CDR1 SGHDN, CDR2 FVKESK. The germline V and J ends were trimmed by 11 bases and 2 bases, with 15 bases remaining between them. The CDR3 sequence is CASRGGFNTEAFF. As DNA, the CDR3 is TGTGCCTCCCGGGGGGGTTTCAACACTGAAGCTTTCTTT.

This clonotype was seen more than once but under ten times. The V and J genes are TRBV5-4 and TRBJ1-4; tentatively, D is TRBD1 (6 bases). In germline, CDR1 is SGHNT, CDR2 YYREEE (reference sequence). The V end lost 5 bases, the J end lost 7 bases, and 15 bases lay between the germline ends. This CDR3 spans 14 amino acids. DNA for the CDR3: TGTGCCAGCAGTCATTATGACAGGCTTGAAAAACTGTTTTTT. It yields the protein CASSHYDRLEKLFF.

This clonotype was counted ten times or more. This chain links TRBV28 with TRBJ1-1; 12 positions match TRBD1. The CDR3 spans 13 residues. Germline V gives CDR1 MDHEN, CDR2 SYDVKM. The trim removed 9 bases at V and 4 bases at J, leaving 3 bases unmatched. For the CDR3, the DNA is TGTGCCAGTGGGACAGGGGGCTTCACTGAAGCTTTCTTT. This gives the protein CASGTGGFTEAFF.

In DNA form, the CDR3 reads TGTGCCAGCAGTTACTCGATTTTATCCATTTTAGGGGCGGGCGATGAAAAACTGTTTTTT. This translates into CASSYSILSILGAGDEKLFF. V is TRBV6-5 and J is TRBJ1-4; D is perhaps TRBD1 (5 bases). The CDR3 is 20 residues long. Germline CDR1 reads MNHEY; CDR2 reads SVGAGI. Trimming pared 0 bases from V and 6 bases from J, leaving 26 bases between.

This clonotype has just a few counts. The rearrangement uses TRBV7-6 and TRBJ2-1; 8 bases match TRBD2. The V gene's germline CDR1 is SGHVS and CDR2 FNYEAQ. V trimming: 8 bases; J trimming: 4 bases; junction bases outside the gene matches: 13. This CDR3 comprises 16 residues. This CDR3 reads CASQRRASGHYNEQFF. CDR3 nucleotide sequence: TGTGCCAGCCAACGGCGCGCTAGCGGGCATTACAATGAGCAGTTCTTC.

The V gene is TRBV7-9, the J gene TRBJ2-1; D is possibly TRBD1 (6 bases). The CDR3 extends over 17 amino acids. The germline V and J ends were trimmed by 2 bases and 9 bases, with 23 bases remaining between them. Germline lookup yields CDR1 SEHNR and CDR2 FQNEAQ (reference sequence). CDR3 DNA: TGTGCCAGCAGCTTATGGAGAGGGACACTCTTCCCAACTGAGCAGTTCTTC. This translates into CASSLWRGTLFPTEQFF.

The chain recombines TRBV5-1 with TRBJ2-1; TRBD1 matches 7 bases. The V gene's germline CDR1 is SGHRS and CDR2 YFSETQ. With V trimmed by 3 bases and J by 4 bases, 4 bases remained unmatched. The CDR3 totals 14 residues. The CDR3 region is CASSWGTAYNEQFF. CDR3 bases: TGCGCCAGCAGCTGGGGGACAGCTTACAATGAGCAGTTCTTC.

The rearrangement joins TRBV7-6 to TRBJ2-6; no definite D call. Germline V gene data show CDR1 as SGHVS and CDR2 as FNYEAQ. The CDR3 extends over 16 amino acids. Trimming shortened V by 5 bases and J by 0 bases, and 11 bases separated the two germline ends. Written as DNA, the CDR3 is TGTGCCAGCAGCGTCAACAGTTTCTCTGGGGCCAACGTCCTGACTTTC. Protein product: CASSVNSFSGANVLTF.